This T cell receptor (beta chain) was profiled in a study of blood T cell repertoires in COVID-19. The CDR3 consists of 12 residues. V shed 5 bases and J shed 5 bases, with 8 bases lying between them. The germline V gene has CDR1 ENHRY and CDR2 SYGVKD. Method: immunoSEQ multiplex PCR; TCRdb's copy keeps in-frame clones and lacks some. The table includes more than 85,000 clones, approximately 68% detected once. The sequencing input was peripheral blood. The chain couples TRBV10-3 to TRBJ2-3; D remains unclear. This receptor was identified in a woman aged 55-69 years with acute or convalescent COVID-19. CDR3 residues: CAISREEDTQYF. In DNA, the CDR3 is TGTGCCATCAGTAGAGAAGAAGATACGCAGTATTTT.